The 26 T cell receptor beta chains in this list originate from one sample, sequenced in a study of T cells after yellow fever vaccination. One entry per CDR3 protein results from TCRdb running MiXCR on the 5' RACE reads. Here the sample spans 500,000 to 550,000 distinct CDR3 sequences, roughly a fifth being singletons. Sample: PBMCs, taken 21 days after the first yellow fever vaccination. These receptors were obtained from a man younger than 35 who received the YFV17D yellow fever vaccine.

The chain couples TRBV4-3 to TRBJ2-1; D is perhaps TRBD2 (6 bases). Germline CDR1 and CDR2: LGHNA and YSLEER. V was shortened by 1 base and J by 0 bases, with 10 bases between the two germline ends. The CDR3 covers 16 residues. This CDR3 reads CASSQGDSYSYNEQFF. CDR3 nucleotide sequence: TGCGCCAGCAGCCAAGGGGACTCCTACTCCTACAATGAGCAGTTCTTC.

The genes are TRBV11-1 and TRBJ2-2; TRBD1 agrees at 7 bases. The CDR3 length is 16 residues. Germline assignment: CDR1 SGHAT and CDR2 FQDESV (reference sequence). The V gene end was trimmed by 5 bases and the J gene end by 3 bases; junction bases not matched to a gene: 9. CDR3 nucleotides: TGTGCCAGCAGCACCTACAGGGGTAGGGACACCGGGGAGCTGTTTTTT. Translating it yields CASSTYRGRDTGELFF.

The genes are TRBV5-1 and TRBJ2-1; either TRBD1 or TRBD2 may fit D (5 bases each). Germline loops: CDR1 SGHRS, CDR2 YFSETQ. This CDR3 spans 14 amino acids. V gave up 5 bases and J gave up 8 bases, with 17 bases separating them. The CDR3 DNA follows: TGCGCCAGCAGATGGGGCATGGCGGGCGATGAGCAGTTCTTC. Translating gives CASRWGMAGDEQFF.

The genes are TRBV6-1 and TRBJ2-1, with D perhaps matching TRBD1 (5 bases). The V gene's germline CDR1 is MNHNS and CDR2 SASEGT. This CDR3 contains 14 residues. V lost 6 bases, J lost 4 bases, and 13 bases lay in between. The CDR3 spells CASSTPQGYNEQFF. The CDR3 DNA is TGTGCCAGCAGCACCCCCCAGGGTTACAATGAGCAGTTCTTC.

The V call is TRBV6-2 or TRBV6-3, the J call TRBJ1-5; D remains ambiguous. Trimming cost V 6 bases and J 0 bases, with 12 bases left between them. The CDR3 has 15 residues. Per germline, CDR1 MNHEY and CDR2 SVGEGT. The CDR3 nucleotides read TGTGCCAGCAGGGTTGATGGGTCTAGCAATCAGCCCCAGCATTTT. As protein: CASRVDGSSNQPQHF.

The chain recombines TRBV18 with TRBJ1-2; the D is unclear. Trimming removed 2 bases from V and 13 bases from J, with 14 bases in between. The CDR3 contains 12 residues. In germline, CDR1 is KGHSH, CDR2 LQKENI. For the CDR3, the DNA is TGTGCCAGCTCACCATCCCGTGGCGGCGGCACCTTC. Residues: CASSPSRGGGTF.

This sequence joins TRBV7-9 and TRBJ2-3, with 8 bases identical to TRBD1. V shed 5 bases and J 8 bases; nucleotides not matched to a gene: 3. CDR1 SEHNR and CDR2 FQNEAQ come from the germline V gene (reference sequence). The CDR3 covers 12 residues. This CDR3 is CASSGGQGTQYF. DNA of the CDR3: TGTGCCAGCAGCGGAGGACAGGGTACGCAGTATTTT.

This clonotype was seen a handful of times. The rearrangement links TRBV7-2 to TRBJ2-1, with a tentative D call TRBD2 (7 bases). The CDR3 runs to 15 residues. Germline CDR1 reads SGHTA; CDR2 reads FQGNSA. The V end lost 1 base, the J end lost 7 bases, and 14 bases lay between the germline ends. The chain's CDR3 is CASSLVGGATNEQFF. DNA of the CDR3: TGTGCCAGCAGCTTAGTGGGGGGGGCTACTAATGAGCAGTTCTTC.

The V and J genes are TRBV10-1 and TRBJ1-5; a possible D gene is TRBD1 (5 bases). Trimming stripped 9 bases from V and 4 bases from J, with 13 bases between. Germline V CDR1 and CDR2: WNHNN, SYGVQD (reference sequence). This CDR3 has 13 residues. CDR3 sequence (DNA): TGCGCCAGTCGGGGCCCGTCTAATCAGCCCCAGCATTTT. This encodes CASRGPSNQPQHF.

Worth noting for this clonotype: At one end the junction does not follow the germline gene, possibly because of a read error. The chain combines TRBV6-2 or TRBV6-3 with TRBJ1-4; D call uncertain. Per germline, CDR1 MNHEY and CDR2 SVGEGT. The CDR3 runs to 13 residues. CDR3 in DNA: TGTGTCAGCACTCCCGAAGAAAGTGAAAAACTGTTTTTT. Translated, it gives CVSTPEESEKLFF.

This clonotype was seen a few times. This chain connects TRBV7-3 to TRBJ2-3, with TRBD2 identical over 9 bases. Germline lookup yields CDR1 SGHTA and CDR2 FQGTGA. The V gene end was trimmed by 5 bases and the J gene end by 5 bases; junction bases not matched to a gene: 5. The CDR3 length is 14 residues. CDR3 protein: CASSQGLARDTQYF. CDR3 coding DNA: TGTGCCAGCAGCCAAGGACTAGCGAGAGATACGCAGTATTTT.

This clonotype was seen a few times. The chain joins TRBV3-1 to TRBJ1-5, with D perhaps matching TRBD1 (5 bases). The CDR3 extends over 15 amino acids. Looked up from germline, CDR1 is LGHDT and CDR2 is YNNKEL (reference sequence). Trimming took off 4 bases at V and 5 bases at J, with 15 bases between the two ends. CDR3 in amino acids: CASSRSDSPYQPQHF. Here the CDR3 DNA reads TGTGCCAGCAGCCGATCAGACAGTCCCTATCAGCCCCAGCATTTT.

The chain uses TRBV4-1 and TRBJ2-2; perhaps TRBD2 as D (5 bases). This CDR3 is built from 15 residues. V lost 1 base and J lost 4, with 10 bases in between. Germline V gene lookup returns CDR1 MGHRA and CDR2 YSYEKL. This chain's CDR3 is CASSQGGAGTGELFF. In DNA, the CDR3 is TGCGCCAGCAGCCAAGGTGGCGCGGGCACCGGGGAGCTGTTTTTT.

This clonotype has at least ten counts. The chain has TRBV7-2 and TRBJ2-1; perhaps TRBD2 as D (5 bases). V was pared by 3 bases and J by 5 bases, with 14 bases between. Germline-derived CDR1 and CDR2 are SGHTA and FQGNSA. This CDR3 region has 15 residues. CDR3 bases: TGTGCCAGCAGCTTGGCTCGGGCCGGGAACAATGAGCAGTTCTTC. Residues: CASSLARAGNNEQFF.

The chain couples TRBV23-1 to TRBJ2-7; D remains unclear. TRBV23-1 is an ORF for which the function is uncertain. V was shortened by 1 base and J by 3 bases, with 10 bases between the two germline ends. This CDR3 contains 14 residues. The CDR3 loop is CASSQWRPRYEQYV. In nucleotides, the CDR3 is TGCGCCAGCAGTCAATGGAGACCTCGCTACGAGCAGTACGTC.

V gene TRBV20-1 combines with J gene TRBJ2-6, with D uncertain. The CDR3 has 15 amino acids. The germline CDR1 and CDR2 sequences are DFQATT and SNEGSKA (reference sequence). The V and J ends lost 0 bases and 0 bases respectively, with 6 bases between them. The CDR3 DNA reads as TGCAGTGCTAGAGAGCTGGCCTCTGGGGCCAACGTCCTGACTTTC. Translating it yields CSARELASGANVLTF.

The chain employs TRBV7-2 and TRBJ1-4; D is ambiguous. The V end lost 1 base, the J end lost 3 bases, and 9 bases lay between the germline ends. This CDR3 contains 15 residues. The germline V gene has CDR1 SGHTA and CDR2 FQGNSA. CDR3 loop: CASSLVGSSNEKLFF. CDR3 sequence (DNA): TGTGCCAGCAGCTTAGTGGGGTCATCTAATGAAAAACTGTTTTTT.

The table lists this clonotype with many counts. For the CDR3, the DNA is TGTGCCAGCAGCCCCGGGACAGGTCTCAATCAGCCCCAGCATTTT. It translates to CASSPGTGLNQPQHF. This sequence joins TRBV27 and TRBJ1-5; TRBD1 matches 8 bases. There are 15 residues in the CDR3. The J segment lost 3 bases and the V segment lost 6 bases, leaving 7 bases of the junction unmatched. Germline-derived CDR1 and CDR2 are MNHEY and SMNVEV (reference sequence).

This clonotype was seen only a few times. V gene TRBV20-1 combines with J gene TRBJ2-7; 10 bases fit TRBD1. The length of the CDR3 is 16 residues. Germline CDR1 reads DFQATT; CDR2 reads SNEGSKA (reference sequence). After removal of 3 bases from V and 5 bases from J, the junction contained 13 bases not matched to a gene. CDR3 sequence reads: CSARATPGTGVHEQYF. The CDR3 DNA sequence: TGCAGTGCTAGGGCAACACCCGGGACAGGGGTCCACGAGCAGTACTTC.

V and J are TRBV7-2 and TRBJ1-1; 10 bases map to TRBD1. The CDR3 totals 15 residues. Trimming removed 1 base from V and 10 bases from J; junction bases left unmatched: 9. The V gene's germline CDR1 is SGHTA and CDR2 FQGNSA. CDR3 loop: CASSLDLGQGGIAFF. For the CDR3, the DNA is TGTGCCAGCAGCTTAGACTTAGGACAGGGGGGTATAGCTTTCTTT.

V gene TRBV2 combines with J gene TRBJ2-4; no firm D call. This CDR3 region has 13 residues. CDR1 and CDR2 (germline): SNHLY, FYNNEI. The germline V and J ends were trimmed by 7 bases and 2 bases, with 9 bases remaining between them. CDR3: CASNRWTKNIQYF. In nucleotides, the CDR3 is TGTGCCAGCAATCGCTGGACCAAAAACATTCAGTACTTC.

The chain carries TRBV5-1 and TRBJ2-6; tentative D call: TRBD1 (6 bases). Germline V CDR1 and CDR2: SGHRS, YFSETQ. CDR3 length: 20 residues. The V end lost 3 bases, the J end lost 0 bases, and 22 bases lay between the germline ends. CDR3 bases: TGCGCCAGCAGCTGGCCCGGGACAATCTTTGGGGACTCTGGGGCCAACGTCCTGACTTTC. Translating it yields CASSWPGTIFGDSGANVLTF.

The chain has TRBV18 and TRBJ2-1; no clear D. The CDR3 is 13 amino acids. V was shortened by 3 bases and J by 6 bases, with 9 bases between the two germline ends. Germline CDR1 reads KGHSH; CDR2 reads LQKENI. The CDR3 loop is CASSPGQINEQFF. The CDR3 DNA reads TGTGCCAGCTCACCTGGGCAGATCAATGAGCAGTTCTTC.

The table lists this clonotype with a few counts. J is TRBJ2-5 and V is TRBV6-2 or TRBV6-3; the match to TRBD2 covers 11 bases. There are 14 residues in the CDR3. V shed 8 bases and J 1 base; nucleotides not matched to a gene: 3. Germline values: CDR1 MNHEY, CDR2 SVGEGT. The CDR3 loop reads CASLTSGGQETQYF. The CDR3 DNA is TGTGCCAGCCTAACTAGCGGGGGCCAAGAGACCCAGTACTTC.

This clonotype has just a few counts. This rearrangement joins TRBV24-1 to TRBJ2-6; D tentatively reads TRBD1 or TRBD2 (5 bases each). Trimming left V 3 bases short and J 2 bases short, with 10 bases between. CDR1 KGHDR and CDR2 SFDVKD come from the germline V gene. The CDR3 extends over 16 amino acids. CDR3: CATSDRDGAGANVLTF. CDR3 nucleotides: TGTGCCACCAGTGATAGGGACGGCGCTGGGGCCAACGTCCTGACTTTC.

The chain is built from TRBV27 and TRBJ2-2; D is ambiguous. The CDR3 runs to 14 residues. Deletions cut 6 bases from V and 6 bases from J, with 14 bases between. Germline V CDR1 and CDR2: MNHEY, SMNVEV (reference sequence). This chain's CDR3 is CASSISNGPGELFF. The CDR3 DNA reads TGTGCCAGCAGCATTTCGAACGGGCCCGGGGAGCTGTTTTTT.